Below are 28 T cell receptor beta chains sequenced from a single sample in a study of shared clonotypes between healthy human individuals. TCRdb's copy holds only in-frame clones and misses some; the assay was immunoSEQ multiplex PCR. The sample contains around 2,000,000 clones, 85% to 95% of which appear only once. Material for sequencing was naive CD4+ T cells sorted from blood. Subset specified: CD45RA+ positively selected. All receptors derive from a man aged 18 to 30 in good health.

The CDR3 loop reads CAWSGLAGGRETQYF. The CDR3 DNA reads as TGTGCCTGGAGTGGACTAGCGGGGGGAAGAGAGACCCAGTACTTC. J is TRBJ2-5 and V is TRBV30; 13 nucleotides match TRBD2. V trimming: 1 base; J trimming: 4 bases; junction bases outside the gene matches: 3. The CDR3 length is 15 residues. Germline CDR1 is GTSNPN and CDR2 is SVGIG (reference sequence).

Notes on this clone: Compared with germline, one end of the junction differs, possibly owing to a read error. The genes are TRBV5-1 and TRBJ2-7; D ambiguous. The CDR3 loop spans 12 amino acids. CDR1 is SGHRS and CDR2 is YFSETQ in the germline V gene. The CDR3 region is CASTPDYYQQYF. CDR3 DNA sequence: TGCGCCAGCACCCCAGATTACTACCAGCAGTACTTC.

The chain uses TRBV2 and TRBJ2-5, with 10 bases fitting TRBD2. V dropped 4 bases and J dropped 4; count of bases not matched to a gene: 6. Germline V CDR1 and CDR2: SNHLY, FYNNEI. This CDR3 region has 15 residues. The DNA of the CDR3 is TGTGCCAGCAGTGGTCTAGCGGGAGTAGGAGAGACCCAGTACTTC. It is translated as CASSGLAGVGETQYF.

The gene calls are TRBV7-3 and TRBJ2-2, with D tentatively TRBD2 (5 bases). Looked up from germline, CDR1 is SGHTA and CDR2 is FQGTGA. This CDR3 is built from 13 residues. Between the trimmed V and J ends, which lost 5 bases and 6 bases, there was a span of 10 bases. As DNA, the CDR3 is TGTGCCAGCAGCCGAGGGATAGCCGGGGAGCTGTTTTTT. Translating gives CASSRGIAGELFF.

This chain connects TRBV2 to TRBJ1-3; D gene ambiguous. CDR1 and CDR2 from the germline V gene are SNHLY and FYNNEI. Trimming took 0 bases from V and 4 from J, leaving 4 bases between them. The CDR3 loop spans 13 amino acids. CDR3 DNA sequence: TGTGCCAGCAGTGAAGCGCTGGGAAACACCATATATTTT. Residues: CASSEALGNTIYF. Supplemented by reference TRBV2 and TRBJ1-3, the full variable domain reads EPEVTQTPSHQVTQMGQEVILRCVPISNHLYFYWYRQILGQKVEFLVSFYNNEISEKSEIFDDQFSVERPDGSNFTLKIRSTKLEDSAMYFCASSEALGNTIYFGEGSWLTVV.

The CDR3 region is CASSPDRGEYGYTF. The CDR3 DNA reads as TGTGCCAGCAGCCCAGACAGGGGGGAGTATGGCTACACCTTC. This chain links TRBV11-2 with TRBJ1-2; 9 bases align to TRBD1. This CDR3 is built from 14 residues. Unmatched junction bases numbered 6, after V lost 5 bases and J lost 5 bases. Looked up from germline, CDR1 is SGHAT and CDR2 is FQNNGV.

This chain connects TRBV5-1 to TRBJ1-4; D is ambiguous. Trimming removed 4 bases at V and 7 bases at J, with 17 bases between. This CDR3 spans 15 amino acids. Germline lookup yields CDR1 SGHRS and CDR2 YFSETQ. The chain's CDR3 is CASSPRASPPEKLFF. In DNA form, the CDR3 reads TGCGCCAGCAGCCCCAGAGCCTCACCACCTGAAAAACTGTTTTTT.

The chain joins TRBV19 to TRBJ2-3, with TRBD1 as a possible D gene (5 bases). The CDR3 loop spans 17 amino acids. CDR1 is LNHDA, CDR2 SQIVND, per germline (reference sequence). V dropped 6 bases and J dropped 3 bases, with 22 bases sitting between them. The CDR3 loop reads CASSKFPTVTTTDTQYF. For the CDR3, the DNA is TGTGCCAGTAGCAAGTTTCCGACAGTAACAACGACAGATACGCAGTATTTT.

This chain uses TRBV18 with TRBJ1-5; D is undetermined. Trimming took off 6 bases at V and 10 bases at J, with 19 bases between the two ends. This CDR3 is built from 14 residues. Germline CDR1 and CDR2: KGHSH and LQKENI. CDR3 nucleotides: TGTGCCAGCTCCTCAGGTCCTGCGGCGGGACCCCAGCATTTT. Encoded protein: CASSSGPAAGPQHF. Supplemented by reference TRBV18 and TRBJ1-5, the full variable domain reads NAGVMQNPRHLVRRRGQEARLRCSPMKGHSHVYWYRQLPEEGLKFMVYLQKENIIDESGMPKERFSAEFPKEGPSILRIQQVVRGDSAAYFCASSSGPAAGPQHFGDGTRLSIL.

In the case of this clone: This same CDR3 is encoded by further DNA sequences in the sample. The V call is TRBV18, the J call TRBJ1-4; D not certain. Trimming cost V 2 bases and J 8 bases, with 6 bases left between them. Germline V lookup: CDR1 KGHSH, CDR2 LQKENI. There are 12 residues in the CDR3. CDR3 amino acids: CASSPSGEKLFF. The CDR3 nucleotides are TGTGCCAGCTCACCATCCGGGGAAAAACTGTTTTTT.

On this clone: Other DNA sequences in this sample translate to the same CDR3. The J gene is TRBJ2-7, the V gene TRBV6-5; 10 bases are a match to TRBD1. Germline V gene lookup returns CDR1 MNHEY and CDR2 SVGAGI. This CDR3 is 15 amino acids long. V dropped 6 bases and J dropped 0; count of bases not matched to a gene: 5. CDR3 in amino acids: CASRFRDRGSYEQYF. CDR3 sequence (DNA): TGTGCCAGCAGATTCCGGGACAGGGGCTCCTACGAGCAGTACTTC.

This clone was counted only a few times. The rearrangement links TRBV2 to TRBJ2-5; D assignment may be TRBD1 or TRBD2 (5 bases each). The V gene lost 6 bases and the J gene lost 5 bases, with 7 bases spanning the gap. Germline CDR1 and CDR2: SNHLY and FYNNEI. CDR3 size: 11 residues. The CDR3 DNA reads as TGTGCCAGCAGGGGGACGGAGACCCAGTACTTC. It encodes CASRGTETQYF.

The rearrangement joins TRBV4-1 to TRBJ1-4, with D tentatively TRBD1 (5 bases). Trimming took off 3 bases at V and 11 bases at J, with 10 bases between the two ends. This CDR3 has 12 residues. CDR1 is MGHRA and CDR2 is YSYEKL in the germline V gene. CDR3 nucleotides: TGCGCCAGCAGCCAGAGGGACGGGAAACTGTTTTTT. Its translation: CASSQRDGKLFF.

The DNA of the CDR3 is TGTGCCAGCAGCTTAGAACAGAATCCCTACGAGCAGTACTTC. Its translation: CASSLEQNPYEQYF. This chain joins TRBV7-2 and TRBJ2-7; D unclear. CDR1 is SGHTA and CDR2 is FQGNSA in the germline V gene. The CDR3 contains 14 residues. V shed 1 base and J shed 2 bases, with 9 bases lying between them.

With respect to this clone: Other DNA sequences in this specimen translate into the identical CDR3. The gene calls are TRBV29-1 and TRBJ2-4; no definite D call. CDR1 and CDR2 from the germline V gene are SQVTM and ANQGSEA. This CDR3 has 14 residues. With 6 bases removed from V and 0 bases from J, the gap between germline ends came to 12 bases. The CDR3 sequence: CSVELRLAKNIQYF. CDR3 sequence (DNA): TGCAGCGTGGAGTTACGGCTAGCCAAAAACATTCAGTACTTC.

The genes are TRBV5-1 and TRBJ2-3; 11 bases match TRBD2. Germline lookup yields CDR1 SGHRS and CDR2 YFSETQ. The CDR3 is made up of 16 amino acids. The V and J ends lost 3 bases and 1 base, in that order; junction bases with no gene match: 4. In nucleotides, the CDR3 is TGCGCCAGCAGCTGGGGACTAGCGGAGCGCACAGATACGCAGTATTTT. Translation: CASSWGLAERTDTQYF.

This chain joins TRBV5-4 and TRBJ2-4; D may be TRBD1 (5 bases). V was cut by 4 bases and J by 6 bases, with 23 bases left in between. The length of the CDR3 is 17 residues. The germline V gene encodes CDR1 SGHNT and CDR2 YYREEE (reference sequence). CDR3 nucleotides: TGTGCCAGCAGCGAACGGCCCAGGGCACGCCAAGTAAACATTCAGTACTTC. Residues: CASSERPRARQVNIQYF.

The rearrangement links TRBV30 to TRBJ1-1; 9 bases align to TRBD1. From germline, CDR1 is GTSNPN and CDR2 SVGIG (reference sequence). This CDR3 is built from 11 residues. As DNA, the CDR3 is TGTGGGGGACAGGGAAACACTGAAGCTTTCTTT. It codes for CGGQGNTEAFF. Variable domain in full (rest from reference TRBV30 and TRBJ1-1): SQTIHQWPATLVQPVGSPLSLECTVEGTSNPNLYWYRQAAGRGLQLLFYSVGIGQISSEVPQNLSASRPQDRQFILSSKKLLLSDSGFYLCGGQGNTEAFFGQGTRLTVV.

The rearrangement joins TRBV18 to TRBJ2-7; no definite D call. The CDR3 loop spans 15 amino acids. Trimming left V 2 bases short and J 3 bases short, with 14 bases between. Germline V CDR1 and CDR2: KGHSH, LQKENI. CDR3 region: CASSPGLSLHYEQYF. DNA for the CDR3: TGTGCCAGCTCACCAGGCCTAAGCCTCCACTACGAGCAGTACTTC.

V is TRBV5-1 and J is TRBJ2-2; 9 bases match TRBD2. From germline, CDR1 is SGHRS and CDR2 YFSETQ. V lost 4 bases and J lost 3; bases outside the gene matches: 4. The CDR3 spans 15 residues. CDR3 protein: CASSTRTSDTGELFF. The CDR3 DNA reads TGCGCCAGCAGCACACGGACTAGCGACACCGGGGAGCTGTTTTTT. The variable domain in full, with the rest retrieved from reference TRBV5-1 and TRBJ2-2, is KAGVTQTPRYLIKTRGQQVTLSCSPISGHRSVSWYQQTPGQGLQFLFEYFSETQRNKGNFPGRFSGRQFSNSRSEMNVSTLELGDSALYLCASSTRTSDTGELFFGEGSRLTVL.

The chain carries TRBV29-1 and TRBJ1-1; 10 bases match TRBD1. The ends lost 3 bases at V and 4 bases at J; junction bases unmatched: 2. CDR3 length equals 13 residues. CDR1 SQVTM and CDR2 ANQGSEA come from the germline V gene. The CDR3 is CSVERDRGTEAFF. The CDR3 bases are TGCAGCGTTGAGAGGGACAGGGGCACTGAAGCTTTCTTT.

The V gene is TRBV11-2, the J gene TRBJ1-3; the match to TRBD1 covers 10 bases. This CDR3 region has 16 residues. V dropped 5 bases and J dropped 2; count of bases not matched to a gene: 6. Germline CDR1 reads SGHAT; CDR2 reads FQNNGV. CDR3 DNA: TGTGCCAGCAGCCCGGGACAGGGGTTTACTGGAAACACCATATATTTT. The encoded protein is CASSPGQGFTGNTIYF.

In its sample, this clone was seen a few times. V is TRBV5-4 and J is TRBJ1-2; no firm D call. CDR3 size: 15 residues. Germline V gives CDR1 SGHNT, CDR2 YYREEE (reference sequence). V was cut by 1 base and J by 4 bases, with 14 bases left in between. DNA for the CDR3: TGTGCCAGCAGCTTGCCCCAGCCTTCTTTCTATGGCTACACCTTC. This gives the protein CASSLPQPSFYGYTF.

Comment on this clone: This same CDR3 is encoded by further DNA sequences in the sample. The chain uses TRBV15 and TRBJ2-3; TRBD1 matches at 8 bases. The ends lost 2 bases at V and 5 bases at J; junction bases unmatched: 6. This CDR3 spans 15 amino acids. Germline CDR1 is LNHNV and CDR2 is YYDKDF (reference sequence). The DNA for the CDR3 is TGTGCCACCAGCAGACAGGGGGCCGAGGGAGATACGCAGTATTTT. It yields the protein CATSRQGAEGDTQYF.

This clone was detected once. CDR3 amino acids: CASSDSVNYGYTF. In DNA form, the CDR3 reads TGTGCCAGCAGTGACTCCGTTAACTATGGCTACACCTTC. The rearrangement uses TRBV6-1 and TRBJ1-2; no firm D call. V dropped 3 bases and J dropped 1 base, with 6 bases sitting between them. Germline V lookup: CDR1 MNHNS, CDR2 SASEGT. The CDR3 has 13 residues.

The table lists this clone with a few counts. The sample has other DNA sequences that encode this CDR3 too. This sequence joins TRBV20-1 and TRBJ1-2; no firm D call. The CDR3 sequence is 11 residues long. Between the trimmed V and J ends, which lost 3 bases and 2 bases, there was a span of 4 bases. In germline, CDR1 is DFQATT, CDR2 SNEGSKA (reference sequence). CDR3 loop: CSARVNYGYTF. The CDR3, as DNA: TGCAGTGCTAGGGTGAACTATGGCTACACCTTC.

This sequence joins TRBV10-3 and TRBJ1-1; D is undetermined. Germline assignment: CDR1 ENHRY and CDR2 SYGVKD. Trimming took 2 bases from V and 0 from J, leaving 7 bases between them. This CDR3 contains 14 residues. The CDR3 bases are TGTGCCATCAGTGAGAGGGATATGAACACTGAAGCTTTCTTT. It yields the protein CAISERDMNTEAFF.

J is TRBJ2-5 and V is TRBV11-2; 9 bases match TRBD1. The germline gives CDR1 SGHAT, CDR2 FQNNGV. The V and J ends lost 5 bases and 2 bases, in that order; junction bases with no gene match: 6. This CDR3 has 15 residues. In DNA form, the CDR3 reads TGTGCCAGCAGCCCCGGGACAGGGCGACAAGAGACCCAGTACTTC. It translates to CASSPGTGRQETQYF.